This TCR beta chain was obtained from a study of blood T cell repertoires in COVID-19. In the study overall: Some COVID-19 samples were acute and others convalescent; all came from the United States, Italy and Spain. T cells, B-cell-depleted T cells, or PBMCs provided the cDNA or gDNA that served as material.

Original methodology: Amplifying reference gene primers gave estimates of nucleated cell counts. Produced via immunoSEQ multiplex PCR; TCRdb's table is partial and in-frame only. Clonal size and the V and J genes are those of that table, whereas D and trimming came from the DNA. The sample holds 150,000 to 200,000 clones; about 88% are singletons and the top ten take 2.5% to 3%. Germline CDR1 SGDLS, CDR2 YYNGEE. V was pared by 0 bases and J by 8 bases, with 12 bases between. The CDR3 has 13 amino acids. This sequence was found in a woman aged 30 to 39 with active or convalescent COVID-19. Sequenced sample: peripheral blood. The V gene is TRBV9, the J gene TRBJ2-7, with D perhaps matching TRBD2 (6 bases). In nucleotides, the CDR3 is TGTGCCAGCAGCGTAGGGGGGGAGCCCCAGCAGTACTTC. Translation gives CASSVGGEPQQYF.